The subject of this entry is one TCR beta chain. Additional DNA sequences in this sample encode the identical CDR3. PCR primers comprised 60 Vbeta and 13 Jbeta primers. TCRdb's table, derived via immunoSEQ multiplex PCR, lists solely in-frame clones and lacks some. The sample yields under 200,000 clones, approximately 80% seen once. CDR1 and CDR2 (germline): LGHNA, YSLEER. The CDR3 is 15 residues long. J gave up 1 base and V 4 bases, and 5 bases lay outside the gene matches. This sample is part of a study of cytomegalovirus exposure and HLA in healthy donors. The receptor's source is a woman younger than 30 in good health and CMV-seronegative. The source material was PBMCs. This chain connects TRBV4-3 to TRBJ2-5; 8 positions match TRBD2. The DNA of the CDR3 is TGCGCCAGCAGCCCTGGGCTAGCGGGCCAAGAGACCCAGTACTTC. Protein product: CASSPGLAGQETQYF.